The rows below give T cell receptor beta chains drawn from one sample of a study of PD-L1 blockade in urothelial cancer. Measured with immunoSEQ multiplex PCR; TCRdb has only the in-frame clones, and not every one. The sample holds tens of thousands of clones, approximately 86% seen once. The sample was PBMCs, taken around atezolizumab (anti-PD-L1) treatment. The receptor source for this set is a man in his 70s with urothelial cancer. CDR3s include the opening cysteine and the closing phenylalanine or tryptophan. Fields, in order: J gene, V gene, D gene, clone size, CDR3 protein, CDR3 DNA. The D gene is left open where the match is weak. Clone sizes are given selectively: once, few, many, or a class where the clone is expanded.

TRBJ2-1 TRBV27 TRBD2 - CASSLFSGSRDEQFF TGTGCCAGCAGTTTATTCAGCGGGAGTCGGGATGAGCAGTTCTTC
TRBJ2-7 TRBV6-5 - - CASSYSGDEQYF TGTGCCAGCAGTTACTCAGGGGACGAGCAGTACTTC
TRBJ2-3 TRBV10-1 - once CARRAQGFTDTQYF TGCGCCAGAAGGGCTCAGGGCTTCACAGATACGCAGTATTTT
TRBJ2-1 TRBV28 TRBD2 - CASSLAGGRGNEQFF TGTGCCAGCAGTTTAGCGGGAGGCCGGGGGAATGAGCAGTTCTTC
TRBJ2-7 TRBV29-1 - - CSVEVRSADEQYF TGCAGCGTTGAAGTACGCTCTGCGGACGAGCAGTACTTC
TRBJ2-3 TRBV7-7 - - CASSRDTLRDTQYF TGTGCCAGCAGCCGCGACACCCTCCGGGATACGCAGTATTTT
TRBJ2-7 TRBV19 TRBD2 - CASSIRREIDEQYF TGTGCCAGTAGTATCCGGCGGGAGATTGACGAGCAGTACTTC
TRBJ2-2 TRBV7-2 - few CASRLLRQATGELFF TGTGCCAGCAGACTTCTGAGACAGGCCACCGGGGAGCTGTTTTTT
TRBJ2-1 TRBV4-2 TRBD2 few CASIQTAGLAGGRNNEQFF TGTGCCAGTATTCAAACAGCGGGACTAGCGGGAGGGAGAAACAATGAGCAGTTCTTC
TRBJ2-7 TRBV7-9 TRBD1 - CASSSGQALEQYF TGTGCCAGCAGCTCCGGACAGGCTCTCGAGCAGTACTTC
TRBJ2-7 TRBV5-5 - - CASSLGGRRTYEQYF TGTGCCAGCAGCTTGGGGGGGCGACGGACCTACGAGCAGTACTTC
TRBJ2-5 TRBV5-1 TRBD1 once CASSPTGVLEETQYF TGCGCCAGCAGCCCTACAGGGGTACTTGAAGAGACCCAGTACTTC
TRBJ2-1 TRBV2 - - CASSQSGSSYNEQFF TGTGCCAGCAGCCAGAGTGGGAGCTCCTACAATGAGCAGTTCTTC
TRBJ2-3 TRBV5-6 - - CASSLDYPPTDTQYF TGTGCCAGCAGCTTGGACTACCCGCCCACAGATACGCAGTATTTT
TRBJ2-1 TRBV15 - - CATSRDLGAPDNNEQFF TGTGCCACCAGCAGAGATTTGGGGGCTCCCGACAACAATGAGCAGTTCTTC
TRBJ2-3 TRBV7-9 TRBD2 - CASSSGLAGGTDTQYF TGTGCCAGCAGTTCTGGACTAGCGGGGGGCACAGATACGCAGTATTTT
TRBJ1-1 TRBV7-9 - - CASSLEAGSAFF TGTGCCAGCAGCTTGGAAGCAGGGTCGGCTTTCTTT
TRBJ2-1 TRBV11-3 TRBD2 - CASSLEGTSGNNEQFF TGTGCCAGCAGCTTAGAGGGGACTAGCGGCAACAATGAGCAGTTCTTC
TRBJ2-3 TRBV6-1 TRBD2 - CASSTHGLGADTQYF TGTGCCAGCAGTACACACGGACTAGGCGCAGATACGCAGTATTTT
TRBJ2-1 TRBV7-9 - - CASSPPGRDNEQFF TGTGCCAGCAGCCCCCCGGGCAGGGACAATGAGCAGTTCTTC
TRBJ1-2 TRBV25-1 TRBD1 - CASSDRAYGYTF TGTGCCAGCAGCGACAGGGCGTATGGCTACACCTTC
TRBJ1-4 TRBV4-3 - - CASSQRGEVGEKLFF TGCGCCAGCAGCCAACGAGGGGAGGTCGGTGAAAAACTGTTTTTT
TRBJ1-1 TRBV28 TRBD1 - CASSMGQPPTEAFF TGTGCCAGCAGCATGGGACAGCCCCCCACTGAAGCTTTCTTT
TRBJ2-1 TRBV5-4 TRBD2 few CASSFFGRAGEQFF TGTGCCAGCAGCTTTTTCGGGAGGGCCGGAGAGCAGTTCTTC
TRBJ2-1 TRBV7-9 - - CASSLAKGGEQFF TGTGCCAGCAGCTTAGCGAAGGGGGGGGAGCAGTTCTTC
TRBJ2-1 TRBV6-5 - - CASIRLPGSYNEQFF TGTGCCAGCATCCGTCTTCCGGGTTCCTACAATGAGCAGTTCTTC
TRBJ2-5 TRBV7-2 - - CASSLDAGETQYF TGTGCCAGCAGCTTAGACGCGGGAGAGACCCAGTACTTC
TRBJ2-1 TRBV4-1 TRBD2 few CASSQPVGSGIGNEQFF TGCGCCAGCAGCCAACCCGTGGGTAGCGGGATAGGTAATGAGCAGTTCTTC
TRBJ2-1 TRBV10-3 TRBD2 - CAISIAGEQFF TGTGCCATCAGTATAGCGGGTGAGCAGTTCTTC